This TCR beta chain emerged from a study of T cells in Graves' hyperthyroidism and ophthalmopathy (dated by TCRdb to the late 2010s). In terms of the full investigation: Peripheral blood was sampled at the time of initial diagnosis, prior to any treatment. An independent validation cohort of around 19 hyperthyroidism patients and roughly 16 patients who later progressed to ophthalmopathy tested prospective prediction of ophthalmopathy. The study also compared thyroid tissue and blood T-cell repertoires from five or six Graves' hyperthyroidism patients. According to the paper, TCR Vbeta CDR3 sequencing was carried out on 135 peripheral blood samples, which came from 40 to 45 ophthalmopathy, 70 to 80 hyperthyroidism and about 17 progressor patients. The approximately 100 discovery patients were divided at random into training and test sets in a 7:3 ratio. TCR V-J signatures able to tell the groups apart were searched for in a discovery cohort of 100 patients, of whom fewer than 45 had Graves' ophthalmopathy and around 57 had stable Graves' hyperthyroidism. After blood sampling, hyperthyroidism patients were treated with methimazole at a starting dose of 30 mg daily, and ophthalmopathy patients were treated with high-dose intravenous methylprednisolone. Study-wide conclusions, independent of this receptor: In validation, progression to ophthalmopathy was predicted by the model with 65% to 71% sensitivity and approximately 78% specificity, a median of about 6 months before onset. Ophthalmopathy was separated from stable hyperthyroidism by a 13 V-J signature model, with 85% to 90% sensitivity and 81% to 82% specificity obtained in cross-validation and 80%/75% obtained in testing. Sample size was not statistically predetermined, and investigators were not blinded to group allocation. Most expanded thyroid clonotypes (frequency above 0.001) were also detected in blood, a finding suggesting that blood repertoires may reflect thyroid immune responses.

Moderately to severely active disease, a Clinical Activity Score of at least 3, a NOSPECS grade of at least 4, and a duration under 3 months were present in ophthalmopathy patients. The study excluded patients with uncontrolled infections, other autoimmune diseases, pregnancy or lactation. Diagnoses were established on the basis of clinical symptoms, serum thyroxine and TRAb, thyroid ultrasound, and orbital computed tomography. PBMCs were isolated from 7.5 to 10 ml of fresh peripheral blood by Ficoll-Paque density gradient centrifugation. Trizol reagent was used to extract total RNA, and RNA quality was then checked on an Agilent 2100 Bioanalyzer. CDR1 and CDR2 (MDHEN, SYDVKM) derive from the germline V gene. V is trimmed back by 6 bases and J by 1 base, and the junction contains 8 bases that no gene match accounts for. Spanning cysteine to phenylalanine, the CDR3 consists of 15 amino acids. CDR3 DNA only is kept here, 45 bases in frame from base 1.

Amplification of TCR beta CDR3 regions was carried out from RNA transcripts. For the first round of RT-PCR on the TCR CDR3, the HTBI primer set was used together with the Qiagen OneStep RT-PCR kit. The libraries were constructed in a second round of multiplex PCR and then size-selected and purified. Paired-end sequencing of the libraries was performed with 100 bp reads on an Illumina HiSeq2000. The source study handled its data this way. Raw data were processed with SOAPnuke, discarding reads with adapters, uncalled bases, mean Phred below 15, or no exact constant-primer or identifier match. High-quality paired reads were merged with COPE v1.2.5, and unique nucleotide sequences were defined as clonotypes. MiTCR v1.1 was used to align clonotypes to the IMGT TRBV, TRBD and TRBJ reference segments. The analysis was restricted to V-J combinations with a frequency above 0.0001, which together covered about 99% of the repertoires. A TCS score was defined as the ratio of F50 (clonal expansion) to E x V (chaos), with BLOSUM62-based TCRdist applied between CDR3 peptides within each V-J. Welch's t-statistics and random forest reduced 500 to 650 V-J features to 13, which were used in a naive Bayes classifier (R e1071). In TCRdb, the public reads were trimmed at Q25 with fastp and aligned with MiXCR, with productive beta chains retained. Every entry covers one CDR3 protein and lists the most common genes and DNA from its rows. None of the V and J calls come from the authors' own analysis; TCRdb made them. The sample table holds about 520,000 distinct CDR3 sequences, of which around a quarter were seen once. Around 10% of the sample lies in the top ten.

This clonotype was detected ten times or more. This receptor's antigen is unknown. No much larger clone exists at a distance of one base, and base qualities are not known. The V and J genes are TRBV28 and TRBJ1-2; TRBD1 matches 7 bases in the middle. Sequencing used blood. This receptor was obtained from a woman aged 30 to 39 with Graves' ophthalmopathy. CDR3 reads: CASRTRDSDNYGYTF. Read as DNA, the sequence is TGTGCCAGCAGGACAAGGGACAGCGATAACTATGGCTACACCTTC.